This TCR beta chain was sequenced for a study of T-cell reconstitution after alpha-beta-depleted transplantation in children. General study results and limits: Surviving recipient T cells and intrathymic progenitors accounted for some patients' high TCRbeta diversity at day 60. Roughly two months post-transplant, alpha-beta T cells reportedly originated from several hundred graft clones that had expanded.

For this clonotype: Its antigen is not identified.

In germline, CDR1 is SGHRS, CDR2 YFSETQ. The CDR3 contains 18 residues. V lost 2 bases and J lost 0; bases outside the gene matches: 10. This sample's TCRbeta library carried unique molecular identifier barcodes. MiXCR was run by TCRdb on the PCR reads, yielding one entry per CDR3 protein. The data show roughly 350,000 distinct CDR3 sequences, 15% to 20% seen once. J is TRBJ2-7 and V is TRBV5-1; 11 bases fit TRBD2. The TCR originated in a male patient between 2 and 15 years old who had a stem cell transplant for acute lymphoblastic leukemia, so the T cells may come from the graft donor. The sequencing used PBMCs, mostly from graft donor cells, collected 360 days after TCRalphabeta/CD19-depleted stem cell transplant. The CDR3 reads CASSLTGTSGKSSYEQYF. CDR3 DNA sequence: TGCGCCAGCAGCTTAACCGGGACTAGCGGAAAAAGCTCCTACGAGCAGTACTTC.